This TCR beta chain was identified in a study of T cells in Graves' hyperthyroidism and ophthalmopathy. The overall study: Peripheral blood collection took place at initial diagnosis, before any treatment.

Using RNA transcripts as the source, TCR beta CDR3 regions were amplified. RT-PCR in the first round (using the HTBI primer set) targeted the TCR CDR3. TCRdb passed the multiplex PCR reads through MiXCR, listing each CDR3 protein once. The sample has 300,000 to 450,000 distinct CDR3 sequences; 15% to 20% are singletons. V gave up 7 bases and J gave up 4 bases; unmatched junction bases: 7. The CDR3 contains 13 residues. The germline V gene encodes CDR1 MNHEY and CDR2 SVGEGT. Broader study findings: Ophthalmopathy was told apart from stable hyperthyroidism by a 13 V-J model. Most thyroid-expanded clonotypes above 0.001 were also found in blood.

This clonotype was picked up many times. Its antigen is as yet unknown. Clinical symptoms, serum thyroxine and TRAb, thyroid ultrasound and orbital computed tomography were used for the diagnoses. The chain has TRBV6-2 or TRBV6-3 and TRBJ2-7; 7 bases are a match to TRBD2. This clonotype originated in a woman in her forties with Graves' ophthalmopathy. Specimen: blood. The CDR3 is CASTPSGPYEQYF. CDR3 nucleotide sequence: TGTGCCAGCACCCCTAGCGGACCTTACGAGCAGTACTTC.